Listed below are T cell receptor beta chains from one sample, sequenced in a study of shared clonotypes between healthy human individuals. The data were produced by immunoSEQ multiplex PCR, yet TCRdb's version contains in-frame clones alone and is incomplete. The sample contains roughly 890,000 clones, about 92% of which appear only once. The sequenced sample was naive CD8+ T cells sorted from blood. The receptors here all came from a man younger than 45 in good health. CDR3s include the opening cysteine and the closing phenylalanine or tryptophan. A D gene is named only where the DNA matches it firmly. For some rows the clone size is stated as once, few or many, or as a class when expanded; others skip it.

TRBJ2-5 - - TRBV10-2 CASSSTGYRETQYF TGCGCCAGCAGTTCTACCGGGTATAGGGAGACCCAGTACTTC
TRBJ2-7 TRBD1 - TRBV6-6 CASSYSRTGEFYEQYF TGTGCCAGCAGTTACTCGAGGACAGGGGAATTCTACGAGCAGTACTTC
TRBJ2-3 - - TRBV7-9 CASSYRSEGGTDTQYF TGTGCCAGCAGCTACCGATCCGAGGGAGGCACAGATACGCAGTATTTT
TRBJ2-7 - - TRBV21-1 CASSKVTTFIRQYF TGTGCCAGCAGCAAAGTGACGACATTCATTCGGCAGTACTTC
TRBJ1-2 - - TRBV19 CASSPMGLTGDGYTF TGTGCCAGTAGCCCTATGGGTCTTACAGGAGATGGCTACACCTTC
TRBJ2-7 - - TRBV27 CASSLSYGYEQYF TGTGCCAGCAGTTTATCGTACGGGTACGAGCAGTACTTC
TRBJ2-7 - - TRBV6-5 CASSSLQGPYEQYF TGTGCCAGCAGTTCCCTCCAGGGACCCTACGAGCAGTACTTC
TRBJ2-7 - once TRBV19 CASSIRQNYEQYF TGTGCCAGTAGTATACGACAGAATTACGAGCAGTACTTC
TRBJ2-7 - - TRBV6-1 CASILRRDSYEQYF TGTGCCAGCATTCTGAGGCGGGACAGCTACGAGCAGTACTTC
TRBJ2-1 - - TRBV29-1 CSVVFLGDNEQFF TGCAGCGTTGTCTTCCTAGGGGACAATGAGCAGTTCTTC
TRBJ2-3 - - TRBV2 CASSEALGRNTDTQYF TGTGCCAGCAGTGAAGCGCTTGGGCGGAACACAGATACGCAGTATTTT
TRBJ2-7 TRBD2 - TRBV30 CAWSVIAGIGYEQYF TGTGCCTGGAGTGTAATAGCGGGAATCGGCTACGAGCAGTACTTC
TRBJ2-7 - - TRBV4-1 CASSQGQGSFEQYF TGCGCCAGCAGCCAAGGTCAGGGTTCATTCGAGCAGTACTTC
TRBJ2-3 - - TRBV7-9 CASSLVQGKDTDTQYF TGTGCCAGCAGCTTAGTTCAGGGTAAAGACACAGATACGCAGTATTTT
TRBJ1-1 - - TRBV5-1 CASSLNRNTEAFF TGCGCCAGCAGCTTGAACAGGAACACTGAAGCTTTCTTT
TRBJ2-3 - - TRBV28 CASSRDTVGTDTQYF TGTGCCAGCAGTAGGGACACGGTTGGCACAGATACGCAGTATTTT
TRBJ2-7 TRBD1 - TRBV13 CASSSTYRGRDEQYF TGTGCCAGCAGCTCAACCTACAGGGGCCGGGACGAGCAGTACTTC
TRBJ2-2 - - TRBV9 CASSVSPPQLGGELFF TGTGCCAGCAGCGTAAGTCCCCCTCAACTTGGCGGGGAGCTGTTTTTT
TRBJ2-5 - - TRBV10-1 CASSESPDIQETQYF TGCGCCAGCAGTGAGTCCCCGGACATCCAAGAGACCCAGTACTTC
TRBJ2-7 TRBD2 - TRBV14 CASRKTGGYEQYF TGTGCCAGCAGAAAAACGGGGGGATACGAGCAGTACTTC
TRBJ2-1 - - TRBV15 CATSRDPHTGTGFRNEQFF TGTGCCACCAGCAGAGATCCGCATACCGGGACTGGATTCCGGAATGAGCAGTTCTTC
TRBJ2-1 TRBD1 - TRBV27 CASSPGQGSYNEQFF TGTGCCAGCAGTCCTGGACAGGGATCCTACAATGAGCAGTTCTTC
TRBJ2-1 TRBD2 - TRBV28 CASSLFTSGSLKNSYNEQFF TGTGCCAGCAGTTTGTTTACTAGCGGGAGCTTGAAAAACTCCTACAATGAGCAGTTCTTC
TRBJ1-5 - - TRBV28 CASSLVYRGQPQHF TGTGCCAGCAGTTTAGTTTACCGGGGTCAGCCCCAGCATTTT
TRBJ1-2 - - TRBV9 CASSVDTRTENGYTF TGTGCCAGCAGCGTAGATACGAGGACAGAGAATGGCTACACCTTC
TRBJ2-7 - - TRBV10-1 CASSERALPYEQYF TGCGCCAGCAGTGAGAGGGCACTCCCCTACGAGCAGTACTTC